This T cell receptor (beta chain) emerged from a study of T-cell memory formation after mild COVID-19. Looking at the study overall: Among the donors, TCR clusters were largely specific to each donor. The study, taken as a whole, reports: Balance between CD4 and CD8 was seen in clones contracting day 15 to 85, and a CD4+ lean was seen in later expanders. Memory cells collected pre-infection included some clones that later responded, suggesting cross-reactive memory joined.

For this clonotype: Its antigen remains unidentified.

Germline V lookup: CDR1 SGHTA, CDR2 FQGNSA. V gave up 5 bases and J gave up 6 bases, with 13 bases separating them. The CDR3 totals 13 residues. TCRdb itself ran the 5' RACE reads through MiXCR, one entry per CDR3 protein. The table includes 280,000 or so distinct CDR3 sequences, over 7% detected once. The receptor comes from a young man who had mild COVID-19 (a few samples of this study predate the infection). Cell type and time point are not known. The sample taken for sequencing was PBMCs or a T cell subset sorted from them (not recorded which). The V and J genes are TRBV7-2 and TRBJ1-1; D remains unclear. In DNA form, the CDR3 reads TGTGCCAGCAGCGTCCATAGTCAGGCTGAAGCTTTCTTT. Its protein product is CASSVHSQAEAFF.